Here is one TCR beta chain with its context. The CDR3 consists of 16 residues. V was trimmed by 0 bases and J by 4 bases, leaving 16 bases between them. Germline CDR1 SGHNT, CDR2 YYREEE (reference sequence). This record comes from a study of control samples from healthy donors and cancer patients. This table comes from immunoSEQ multiplex PCR, and its TCRdb copy is limited to in-frame clones, with some not included. The repertoire includes about 130,000 clones, 90% to 95% of them detected once, and 11% to 15% sits in the top ten. The sequence derives from a man in his sixties with colorectal cancer. The J gene is TRBJ1-2, the V gene TRBV5-4; D may be TRBD1 (6 bases). Sequenced sample: PBMCs. Here the CDR3 reads CASSLDEGGFPYGYTF. CDR3 coding DNA: TGTGCCAGCAGCTTGGACGAGGGGGGTTTTCCCTATGGCTACACCTTC.